This TCR beta chain was identified during a study of glioma-infiltrating T cells. Broader study findings: Tissue-blood divergence was below expectation in non-neoplastic patients, above in gliomas. Only very few CDR3 sequences appeared in both tissue and blood.

Deletions cut 0 bases from V and 3 bases from J, with 6 bases between. Germline CDR1 LGHNA, CDR2 YSLEER. This CDR3 spans 13 amino acids. Amplification of TCR alpha and beta CDR3 regions from RNA used iRepertoire nested multiplex PCR. One-step reverse transcription and amplification started from about 100-400 ng of tissue mRNA or PBMC total RNA. Using its own MiXCR run on the multiplex PCR reads, TCRdb lists one record per CDR3 protein. The sample lists some 110,000 distinct CDR3 sequences; roughly 24% were seen once. With regard to this clonotype: Its specificity is not known.

The sequenced material came from glioma tissue, nonneoplastic brain tissue, or PBMCs (not recorded which). The sequence derives from a human donor with low-grade glioma or glioblastoma, undergoing nonglioma brain surgery, or in good health (not recorded which). J is TRBJ2-7 and V is TRBV4-3; unclear D gene. The CDR3 reads CASSQDTFYEQYF. The CDR3 DNA is TGCGCCAGCAGCCAAGACACATTCTACGAGCAGTACTTC.